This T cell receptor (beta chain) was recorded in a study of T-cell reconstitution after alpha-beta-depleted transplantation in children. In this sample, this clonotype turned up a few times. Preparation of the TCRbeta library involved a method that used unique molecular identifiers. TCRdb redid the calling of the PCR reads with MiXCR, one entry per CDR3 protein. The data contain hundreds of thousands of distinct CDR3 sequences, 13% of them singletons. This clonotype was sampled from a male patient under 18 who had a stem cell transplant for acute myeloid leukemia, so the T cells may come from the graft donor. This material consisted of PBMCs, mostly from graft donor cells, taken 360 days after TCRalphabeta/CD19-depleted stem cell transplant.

The CDR3 reads CAISEGQSLNTEAFF. The DNA for the CDR3 is TGTGCCATCAGTGAAGGACAGAGTCTCAACACTGAAGCTTTCTTT. This chain links TRBV10-3 with TRBJ1-1, with a possible D match to TRBD1 (6 bases). The CDR3 spans 15 residues. CDR1 and CDR2 (germline): ENHRY, SYGVKD. Between the trimmed V and J ends, which lost 3 bases and 2 bases, there was a span of 13 bases.